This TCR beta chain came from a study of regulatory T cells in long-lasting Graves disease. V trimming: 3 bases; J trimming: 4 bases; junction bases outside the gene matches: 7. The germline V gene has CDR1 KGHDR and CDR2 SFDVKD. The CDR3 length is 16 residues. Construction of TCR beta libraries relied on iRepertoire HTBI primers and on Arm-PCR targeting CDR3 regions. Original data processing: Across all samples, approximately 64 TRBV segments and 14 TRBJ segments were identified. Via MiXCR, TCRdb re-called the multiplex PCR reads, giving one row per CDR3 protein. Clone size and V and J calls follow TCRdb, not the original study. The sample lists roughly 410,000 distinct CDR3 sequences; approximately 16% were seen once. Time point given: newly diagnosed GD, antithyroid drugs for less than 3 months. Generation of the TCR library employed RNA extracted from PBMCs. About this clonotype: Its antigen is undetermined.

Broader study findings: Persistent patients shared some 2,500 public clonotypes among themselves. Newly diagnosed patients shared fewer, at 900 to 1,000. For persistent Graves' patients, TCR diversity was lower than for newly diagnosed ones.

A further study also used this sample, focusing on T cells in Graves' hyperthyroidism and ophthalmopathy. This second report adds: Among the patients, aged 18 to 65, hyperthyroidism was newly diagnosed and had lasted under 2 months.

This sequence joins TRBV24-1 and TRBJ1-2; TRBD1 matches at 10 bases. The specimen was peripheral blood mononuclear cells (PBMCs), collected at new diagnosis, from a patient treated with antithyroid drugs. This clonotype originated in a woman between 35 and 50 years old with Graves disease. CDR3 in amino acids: CATSDRGTGDAYGYTF. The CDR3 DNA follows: TGTGCCACCAGTGATCGAGGGACAGGGGATGCCTATGGCTACACCTTC.